This T cell receptor beta chain was retrieved from a study of blood T cell repertoires in COVID-19. Looked up from germline, CDR1 is SEHNR and CDR2 is FQNEAQ (reference sequence). CDR3 size: 14 residues. The V end lost 3 bases, the J end lost 2 bases, and 10 bases lay between the germline ends. This clone showed up just a few times. Assay used: immunoSEQ multiplex PCR; TCRdb lists only in-frame clones, some missing. The table lists almost 400,000 clones, over 75% of them singletons. V usage is TRBV7-9 and J usage is TRBJ1-2; tentatively, D is TRBD1 (6 bases). This TCR was recovered from a woman aged 60-70 years with COVID-19, enrolled during active disease. The specimen was peripheral blood. CDR3 in amino acids: CASSLVQGNYGYTF. CDR3 nucleotide sequence: TGTGCCAGCAGCTTGGTCCAGGGGAACTATGGCTACACCTTC. Full variable domain (outside the CDR3, taken from reference TRBV7-9 and TRBJ1-2): DTGVSQNPRHKITKRGQNVTFRCDPISEHNRLYWYRQTLGQGPEFLTYFQNEAQLEKSRLLSDRFSAERPKGSFSTLEIQRTEQGDSAMYLCASSLVQGNYGYTFGSGTRLTVV.